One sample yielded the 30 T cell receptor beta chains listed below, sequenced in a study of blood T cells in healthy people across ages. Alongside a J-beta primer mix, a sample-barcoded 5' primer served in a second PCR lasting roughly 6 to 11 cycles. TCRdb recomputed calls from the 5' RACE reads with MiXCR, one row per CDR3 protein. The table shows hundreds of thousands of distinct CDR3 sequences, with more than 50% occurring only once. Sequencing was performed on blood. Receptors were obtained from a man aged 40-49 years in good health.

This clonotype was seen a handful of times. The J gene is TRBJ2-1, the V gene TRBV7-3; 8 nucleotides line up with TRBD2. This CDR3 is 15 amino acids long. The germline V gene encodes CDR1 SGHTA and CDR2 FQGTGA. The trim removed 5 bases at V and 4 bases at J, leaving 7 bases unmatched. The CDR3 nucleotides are TGTGCCAGCAGCGTGGGACTAGTTAGTTACAATGAGCAGTTCTTC. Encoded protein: CASSVGLVSYNEQFF.

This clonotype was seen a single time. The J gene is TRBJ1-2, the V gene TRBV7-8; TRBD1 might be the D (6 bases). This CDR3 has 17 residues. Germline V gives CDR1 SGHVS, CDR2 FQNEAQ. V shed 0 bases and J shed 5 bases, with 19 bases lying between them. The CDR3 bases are TGTGCCAGCAGCTTAGCAGCGGGTGTTCGGAGGGGGTATGGCTACACCTTC. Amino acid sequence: CASSLAAGVRRGYGYTF.

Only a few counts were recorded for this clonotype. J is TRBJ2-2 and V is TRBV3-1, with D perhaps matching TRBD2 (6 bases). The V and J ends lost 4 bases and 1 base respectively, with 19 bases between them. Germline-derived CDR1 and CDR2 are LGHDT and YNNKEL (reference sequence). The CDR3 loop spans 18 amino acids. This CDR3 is CASSPPGVGLWNTGELFF. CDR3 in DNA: TGTGCCAGCAGCCCCCCGGGCGTCGGACTATGGAACACCGGGGAGCTGTTTTTT. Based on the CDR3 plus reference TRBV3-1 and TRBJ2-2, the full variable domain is DTAVSQTPKYLVTQMGNDKSIKCEQNLGHDTMYWYKQDSKKFLKIMFSYNNKELIINETVPNRFSPKSPDKAHLNLHINSLELGDSAVYFCASSPPGVGLWNTGELFFGEGSRLTVL.

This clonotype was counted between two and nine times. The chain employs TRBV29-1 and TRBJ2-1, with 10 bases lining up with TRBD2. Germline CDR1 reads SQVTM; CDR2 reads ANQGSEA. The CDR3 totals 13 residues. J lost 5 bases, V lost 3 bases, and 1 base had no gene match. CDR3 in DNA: TGCAGCGTTGATGGACTAGCGGACAATGAGCAGTTCTTC. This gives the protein CSVDGLADNEQFF.

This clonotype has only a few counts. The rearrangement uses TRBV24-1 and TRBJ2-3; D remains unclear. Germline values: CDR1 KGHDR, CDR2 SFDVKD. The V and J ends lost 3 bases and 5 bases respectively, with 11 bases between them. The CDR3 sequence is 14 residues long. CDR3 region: CATSDPGSKDTQYF. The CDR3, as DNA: TGTGCCACCAGTGATCCAGGTAGTAAAGATACGCAGTATTTT.

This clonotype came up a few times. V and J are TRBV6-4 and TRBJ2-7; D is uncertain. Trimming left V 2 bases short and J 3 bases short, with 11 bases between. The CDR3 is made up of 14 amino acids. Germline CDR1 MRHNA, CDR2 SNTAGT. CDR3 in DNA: TGTGCCAGCAGTGACGCAAGGGTTTTCTACGAGCAGTACTTC. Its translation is CASSDARVFYEQYF.

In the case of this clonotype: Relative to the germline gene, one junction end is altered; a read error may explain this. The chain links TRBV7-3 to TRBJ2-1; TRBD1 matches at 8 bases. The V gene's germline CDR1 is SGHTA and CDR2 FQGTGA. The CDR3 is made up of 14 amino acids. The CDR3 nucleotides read TGTGCCAGCAGCTCGACGCCGGAAAGGGACAGGTTTGTCTTC. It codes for CASSSTPERDRFVF.

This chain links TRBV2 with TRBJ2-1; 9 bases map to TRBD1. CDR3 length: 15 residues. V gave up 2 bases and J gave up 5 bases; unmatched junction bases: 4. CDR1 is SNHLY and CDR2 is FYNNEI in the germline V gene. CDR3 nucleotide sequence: TGTGCCAGCAGTGAACGACAGGGGGACCACAATGAGCAGTTCTTC. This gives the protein CASSERQGDHNEQFF.

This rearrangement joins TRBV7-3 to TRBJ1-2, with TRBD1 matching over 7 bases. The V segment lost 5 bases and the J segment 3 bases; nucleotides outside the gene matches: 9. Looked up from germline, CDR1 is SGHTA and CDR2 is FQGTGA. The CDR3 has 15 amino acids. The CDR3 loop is CASSPDRDRYYGYTF. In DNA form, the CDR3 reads TGTGCCAGCAGCCCCGACCGGGACAGATACTATGGCTACACCTTC. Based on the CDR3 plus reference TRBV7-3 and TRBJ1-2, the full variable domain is GAGVSQTPSNKVTEKGKYVELRCDPISGHTALYWYRQSLGQGPEFLIYFQGTGAADDSGLPNDRFFAVRPEGSVSTLKIQRTERGDSAVYLCASSPDRDRYYGYTFGSGTRLTVV.

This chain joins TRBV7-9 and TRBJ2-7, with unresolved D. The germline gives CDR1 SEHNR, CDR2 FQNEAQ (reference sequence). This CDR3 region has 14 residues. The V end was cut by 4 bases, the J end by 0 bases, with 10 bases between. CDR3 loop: CASSSQTYSYEQYF. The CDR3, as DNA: TGTGCCAGCAGCTCCCAGACTTACTCCTACGAGCAGTACTTC. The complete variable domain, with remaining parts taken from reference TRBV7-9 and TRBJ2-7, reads DTGVSQNPRHKITKRGQNVTFRCDPISEHNRLYWYRQTLGQGPEFLTYFQNEAQLEKSRLLSDRFSAERPKGSFSTLEIQRTEQGDSAMYLCASSSQTYSYEQYFGPGTRLTVT.

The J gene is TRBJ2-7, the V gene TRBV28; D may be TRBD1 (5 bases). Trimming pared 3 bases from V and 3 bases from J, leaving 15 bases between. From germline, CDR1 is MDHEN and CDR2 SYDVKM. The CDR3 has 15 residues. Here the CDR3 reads CASSFYTDRVYEQYF. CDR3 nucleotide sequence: TGTGCCAGCAGTTTTTACACTGACAGAGTCTACGAGCAGTACTTC.

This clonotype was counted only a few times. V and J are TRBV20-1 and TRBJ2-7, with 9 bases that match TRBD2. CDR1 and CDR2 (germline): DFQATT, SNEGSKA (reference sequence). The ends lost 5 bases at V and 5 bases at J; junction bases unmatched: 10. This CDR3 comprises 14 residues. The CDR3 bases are TGCAGTGCTGAACCCGTAGCGGGAGAGGACGAGCAGTACTTC. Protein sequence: CSAEPVAGEDEQYF.

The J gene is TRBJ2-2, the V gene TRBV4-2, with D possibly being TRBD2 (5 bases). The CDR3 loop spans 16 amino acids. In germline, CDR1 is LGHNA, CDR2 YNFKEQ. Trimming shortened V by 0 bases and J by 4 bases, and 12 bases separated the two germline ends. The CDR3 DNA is TGTGCCAGCAGCCAAGATAAGTTGGGGAGCACCGGGGAGCTGTTTTTT. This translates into CASSQDKLGSTGELFF.

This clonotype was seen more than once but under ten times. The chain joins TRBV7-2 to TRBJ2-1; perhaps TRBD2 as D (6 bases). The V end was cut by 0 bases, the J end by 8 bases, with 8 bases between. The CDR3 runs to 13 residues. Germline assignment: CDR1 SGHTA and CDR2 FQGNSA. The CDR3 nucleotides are TGTGCCAGCAGCTTAGCGCCTAGCGATGAGCAGTTCTTC. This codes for CASSLAPSDEQFF. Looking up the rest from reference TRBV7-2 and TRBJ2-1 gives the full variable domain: GAGVSQSPSNKVTEKGKDVELRCDPISGHTALYWYRQSLGQGLEFLIYFQGNSAPDKSGLPSDRFSAERTGGSVSTLTIQRTQQEDSAVYLCASSLAPSDEQFFGPGTRLTVL.

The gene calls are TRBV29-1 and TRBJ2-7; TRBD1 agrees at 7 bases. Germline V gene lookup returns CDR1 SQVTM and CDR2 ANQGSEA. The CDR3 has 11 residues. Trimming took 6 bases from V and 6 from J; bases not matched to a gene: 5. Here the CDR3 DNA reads TGCAGCGTGGAACAGGGGCGCGAGCAGTACTTC. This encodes CSVEQGREQYF.

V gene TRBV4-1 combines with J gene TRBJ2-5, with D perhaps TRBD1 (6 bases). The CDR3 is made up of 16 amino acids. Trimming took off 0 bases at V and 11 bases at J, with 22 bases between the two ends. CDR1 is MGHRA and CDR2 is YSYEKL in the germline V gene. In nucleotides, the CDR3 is TGCGCCAGCAGCCAAGAGGGCGGACAGTGGGCAGGAGAGCAGTACTTC. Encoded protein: CASSQEGGQWAGEQYF.

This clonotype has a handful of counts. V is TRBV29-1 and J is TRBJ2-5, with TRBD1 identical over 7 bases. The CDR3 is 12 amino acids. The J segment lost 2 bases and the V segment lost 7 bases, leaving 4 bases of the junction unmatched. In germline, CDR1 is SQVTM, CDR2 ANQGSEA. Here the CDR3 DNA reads TGCAGCGGTACCAGGGGGCAAGAGACCCAGTACTTC. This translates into CSGTRGQETQYF. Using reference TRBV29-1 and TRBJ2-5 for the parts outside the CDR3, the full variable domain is SAVISQKPSRDICQRGTSLTIQCQVDSQVTMMFWYRQQPGQSLTLIATANQGSEATYESGFVIDKFPISRPNLTFSTLTVSNMSPEDSSIYLCSGTRGQETQYFGPGTRLLVL.

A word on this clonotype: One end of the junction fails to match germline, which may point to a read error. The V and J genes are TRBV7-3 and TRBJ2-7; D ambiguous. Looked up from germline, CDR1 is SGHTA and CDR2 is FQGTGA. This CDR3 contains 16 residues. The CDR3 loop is CASSPPGPILPYGQYF. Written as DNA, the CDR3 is TGTGCCAGCAGCCCGCCGGGTCCAATTCTTCCCTACGGGCAGTACTTC.

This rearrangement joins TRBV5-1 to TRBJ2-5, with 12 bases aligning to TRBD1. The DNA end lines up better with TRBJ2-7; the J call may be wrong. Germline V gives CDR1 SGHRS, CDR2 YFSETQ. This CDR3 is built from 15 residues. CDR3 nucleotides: TGCGCCAGCAGCCCGGCGGGACAGGGGGCCAACGAGCAGTACTTC. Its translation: CASSPAGQGANEQYF.

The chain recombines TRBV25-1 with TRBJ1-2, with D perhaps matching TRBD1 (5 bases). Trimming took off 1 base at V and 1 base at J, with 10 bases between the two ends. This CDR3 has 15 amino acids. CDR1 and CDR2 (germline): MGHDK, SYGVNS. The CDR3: CASSEWGGNNYGYTF. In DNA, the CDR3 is TGTGCCAGCAGTGAATGGGGGGGGAATAACTATGGCTACACCTTC.

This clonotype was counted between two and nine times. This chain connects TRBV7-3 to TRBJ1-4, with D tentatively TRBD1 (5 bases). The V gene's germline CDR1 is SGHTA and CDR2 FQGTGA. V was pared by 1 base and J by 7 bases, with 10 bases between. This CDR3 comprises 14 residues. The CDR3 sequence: CASSLNRQAEKLFF. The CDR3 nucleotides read TGTGCCAGCAGCTTAAACAGGCAAGCTGAAAAACTGTTTTTT.

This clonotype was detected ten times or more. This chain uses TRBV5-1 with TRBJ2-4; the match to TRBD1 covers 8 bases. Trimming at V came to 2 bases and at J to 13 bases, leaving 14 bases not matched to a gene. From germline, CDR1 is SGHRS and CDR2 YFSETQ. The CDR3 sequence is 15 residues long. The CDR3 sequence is CASSFGTGETFGQYF. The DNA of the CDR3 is TGCGCCAGCAGCTTCGGGACAGGAGAAACGTTTGGCCAGTACTTC.

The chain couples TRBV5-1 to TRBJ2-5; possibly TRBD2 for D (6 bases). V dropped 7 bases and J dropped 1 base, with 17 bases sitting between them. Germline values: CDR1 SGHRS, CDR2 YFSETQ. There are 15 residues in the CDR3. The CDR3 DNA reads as TGCGCCAGCGAGGAGGGACTTACCACCCAAGAGACCCAGTACTTC. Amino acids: CASEEGLTTQETQYF. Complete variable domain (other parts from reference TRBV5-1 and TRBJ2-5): KAGVTQTPRYLIKTRGQQVTLSCSPISGHRSVSWYQQTPGQGLQFLFEYFSETQRNKGNFPGRFSGRQFSNSRSEMNVSTLELGDSALYLCASEEGLTTQETQYFGPGTRLLVL.

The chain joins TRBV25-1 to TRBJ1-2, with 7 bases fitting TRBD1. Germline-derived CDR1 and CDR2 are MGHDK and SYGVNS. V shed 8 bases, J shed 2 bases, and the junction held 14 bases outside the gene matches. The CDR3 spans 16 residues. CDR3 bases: TGTGCCAGCGCTGGCGAGGGGGGACAGAGGAACTATGGCTACACCTTC. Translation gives CASAGEGGQRNYGYTF.

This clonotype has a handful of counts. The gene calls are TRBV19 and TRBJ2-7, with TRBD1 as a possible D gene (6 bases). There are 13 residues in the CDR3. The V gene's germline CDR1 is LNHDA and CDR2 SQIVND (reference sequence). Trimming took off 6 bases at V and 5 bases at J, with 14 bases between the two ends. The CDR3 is CASRRGKFDEQYF. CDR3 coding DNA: TGTGCCAGTAGGAGGGGGAAATTCGACGAGCAGTACTTC.

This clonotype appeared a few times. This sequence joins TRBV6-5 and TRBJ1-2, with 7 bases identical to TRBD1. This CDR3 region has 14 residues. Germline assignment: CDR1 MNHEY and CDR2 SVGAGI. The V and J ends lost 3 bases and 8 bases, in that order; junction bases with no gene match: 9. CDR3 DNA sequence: TGTGCCAGCAGTTATGGACAGGCGAGCACGGGCTACACCTTC. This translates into CASSYGQASTGYTF.

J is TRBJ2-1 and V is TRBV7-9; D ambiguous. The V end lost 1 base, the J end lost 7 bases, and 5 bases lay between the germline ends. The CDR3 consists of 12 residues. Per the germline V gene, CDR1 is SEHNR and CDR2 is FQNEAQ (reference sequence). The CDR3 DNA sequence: TGTGCCAGCAGCTTAGATAATAATGAGCAGTTCTTC. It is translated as CASSLDNNEQFF.

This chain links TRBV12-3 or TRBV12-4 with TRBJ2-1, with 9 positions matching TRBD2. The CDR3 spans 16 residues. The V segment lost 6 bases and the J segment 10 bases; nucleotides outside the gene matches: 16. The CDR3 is CASSLFGLAGSGEQFF. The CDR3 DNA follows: TGTGCCAGCAGCCTCTTCGGGCTAGCGGGGTCTGGCGAGCAGTTCTTC.

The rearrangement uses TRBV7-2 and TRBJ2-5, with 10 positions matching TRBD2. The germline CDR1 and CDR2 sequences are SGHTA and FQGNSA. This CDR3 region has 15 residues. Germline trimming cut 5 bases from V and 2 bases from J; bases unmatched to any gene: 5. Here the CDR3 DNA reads TGTGCCAGCAGCCGACTAGCGGGTATACAAGAGACCCAGTACTTC. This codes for CASSRLAGIQETQYF.

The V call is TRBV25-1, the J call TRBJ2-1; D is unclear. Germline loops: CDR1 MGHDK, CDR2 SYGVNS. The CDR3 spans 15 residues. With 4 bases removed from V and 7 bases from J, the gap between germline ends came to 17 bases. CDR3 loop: CASSAHWVPKNEQFF. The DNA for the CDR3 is TGTGCCAGCAGTGCCCACTGGGTCCCGAAGAATGAGCAGTTCTTC. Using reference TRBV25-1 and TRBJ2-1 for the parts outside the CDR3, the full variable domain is EADIYQTPRYLVIGTGKKITLECSQTMGHDKMYWYQQDPGMELHLIHYSYGVNSTEKGDLSSESTVSRIRTEHFPLTLESARPSHTSQYLCASSAHWVPKNEQFFGPGTRLTVL.